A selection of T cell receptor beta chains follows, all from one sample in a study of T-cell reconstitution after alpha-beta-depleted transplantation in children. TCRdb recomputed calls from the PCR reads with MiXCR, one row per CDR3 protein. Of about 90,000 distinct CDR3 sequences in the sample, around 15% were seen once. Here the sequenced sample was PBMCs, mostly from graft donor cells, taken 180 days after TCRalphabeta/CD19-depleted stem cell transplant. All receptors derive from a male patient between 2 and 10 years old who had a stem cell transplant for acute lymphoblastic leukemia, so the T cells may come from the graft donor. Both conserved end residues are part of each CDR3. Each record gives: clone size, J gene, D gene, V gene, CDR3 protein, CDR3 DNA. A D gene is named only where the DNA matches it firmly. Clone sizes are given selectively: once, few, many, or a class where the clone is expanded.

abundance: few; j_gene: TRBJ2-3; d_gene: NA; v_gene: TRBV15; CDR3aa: CATSIQGSGTDTQYF; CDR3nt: TGTGCCACCAGCATTCAGGGGTCTGGCACAGATACGCAGTATTTT
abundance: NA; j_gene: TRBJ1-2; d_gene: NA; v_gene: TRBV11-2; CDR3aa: CASSLDPLQYGYTF; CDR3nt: TGTGCCAGCAGCTTAGATCCATTGCAGTATGGCTACACCTTC
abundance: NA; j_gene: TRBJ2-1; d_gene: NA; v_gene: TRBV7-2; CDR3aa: CASSLGAGQQFF; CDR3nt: TGTGCCAGCAGCTTAGGGGCGGGCCAGCAGTTCTTC
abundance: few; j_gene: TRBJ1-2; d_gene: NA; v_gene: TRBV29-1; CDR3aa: CSVPVGDKLWGYTF; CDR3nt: TGCAGCGTGCCCGTGGGTGACAAACTATGGGGCTACACCTTC
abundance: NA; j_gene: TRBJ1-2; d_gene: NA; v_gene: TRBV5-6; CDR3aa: CASSSTTVPGYTF; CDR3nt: TGTGCCAGCAGCTCGACCACCGTCCCTGGCTACACCTTC
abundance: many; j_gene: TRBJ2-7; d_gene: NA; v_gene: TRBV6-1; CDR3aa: CASSWDRTGEQYF; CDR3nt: TGTGCCAGCAGCTGGGACCGAACCGGGGAGCAGTACTTC
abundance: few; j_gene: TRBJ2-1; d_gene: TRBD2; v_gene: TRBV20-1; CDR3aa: CSGGGAGNEQFF; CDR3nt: TGCAGTGGCGGGGGGGCGGGGAATGAGCAGTTCTTC
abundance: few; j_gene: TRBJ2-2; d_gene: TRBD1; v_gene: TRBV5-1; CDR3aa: CASSPGTANTGELFF; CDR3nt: TGCGCCAGCAGCCCCGGGACAGCGAACACCGGGGAGCTGTTTTTT
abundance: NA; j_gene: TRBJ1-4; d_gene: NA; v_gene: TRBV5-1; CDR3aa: CASSSWGAHGILNEKLFF; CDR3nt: TGCGCCAGCAGCTCGTGGGGGGCGCATGGCATCCTTAATGAAAAACTGTTTTTT
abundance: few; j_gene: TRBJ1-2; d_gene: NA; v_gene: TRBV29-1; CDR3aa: CSLYEEGYTF; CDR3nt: TGCAGCTTGTATGAGGAAGGCTACACCTTC
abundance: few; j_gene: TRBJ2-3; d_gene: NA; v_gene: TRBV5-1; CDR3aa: CASSLAQGPSTDTQYF; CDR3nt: TGCGCCAGCAGCTTGGCTCAGGGGCCTAGCACAGATACGCAGTATTTT
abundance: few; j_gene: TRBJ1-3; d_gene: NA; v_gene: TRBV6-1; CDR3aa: CASSGEPGNTIYF; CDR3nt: TGTGCCAGCAGTGGCGAACCTGGAAACACCATATATTTT
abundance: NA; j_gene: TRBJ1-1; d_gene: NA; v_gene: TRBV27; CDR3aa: CASRASPGFSEAFF; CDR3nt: TGTGCCAGCAGAGCCTCCCCGGGGTTTAGTGAAGCTTTCTTT
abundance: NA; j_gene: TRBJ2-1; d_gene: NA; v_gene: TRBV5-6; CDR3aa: CASSSLRVGGYNEQFF; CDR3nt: TGTGCCAGCAGCTCCCTCAGGGTCGGTGGTTACAATGAGCAGTTCTTC
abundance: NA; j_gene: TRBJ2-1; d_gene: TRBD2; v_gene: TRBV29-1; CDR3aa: CSVGRLSSGGEQFF; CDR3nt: TGCAGCGTTGGCCGCCTATCTAGCGGGGGTGAGCAGTTCTTC
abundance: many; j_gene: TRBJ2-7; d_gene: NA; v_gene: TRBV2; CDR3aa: CASSEGLVPYEQYF; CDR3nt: TGTGCCAGCAGTGAAGGGCTAGTTCCCTACGAGCAGTACTTC
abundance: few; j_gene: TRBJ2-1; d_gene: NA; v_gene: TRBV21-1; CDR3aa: CASSKVPSGDEQFF; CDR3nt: TGTGCCAGCAGCAAAGTTCCCTCCGGGGATGAGCAGTTCTTC
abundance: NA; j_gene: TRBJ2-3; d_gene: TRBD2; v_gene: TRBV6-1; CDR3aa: CASSPPTPPGLADQDTQYF; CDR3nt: TGTGCCAGCAGTCCGCCCACCCCTCCGGGACTAGCGGATCAAGATACGCAGTATTTT
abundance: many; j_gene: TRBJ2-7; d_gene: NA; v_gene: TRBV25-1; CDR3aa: CASSWTAYEQYF; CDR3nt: TGTGCCAGCAGTTGGACAGCGTACGAGCAGTACTTC
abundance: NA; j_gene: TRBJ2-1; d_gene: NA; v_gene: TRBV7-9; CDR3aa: CASTPARTREQFF; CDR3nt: TGTGCCAGCACCCCGGCCCGAACGCGAGAGCAGTTCTTC
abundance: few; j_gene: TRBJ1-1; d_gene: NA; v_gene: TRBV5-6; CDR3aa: CASSLGGDMNTEAFF; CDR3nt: TGTGCCAGCAGCTTAGGAGGGGATATGAACACTGAAGCTTTCTTT
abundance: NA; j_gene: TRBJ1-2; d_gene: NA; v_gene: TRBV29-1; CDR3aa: CSVEGEGPPNYTF; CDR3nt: TGCAGCGTTGAAGGGGAGGGTCCCCCGAACTACACCTTC
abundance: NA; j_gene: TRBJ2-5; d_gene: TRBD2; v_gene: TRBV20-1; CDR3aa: CSARDHGGGARETQYF; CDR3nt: TGCAGTGCTAGAGATCACGGCGGGGGGGCCAGAGAGACCCAGTACTTC
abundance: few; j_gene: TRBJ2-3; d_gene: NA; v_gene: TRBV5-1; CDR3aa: CASSSLGAPSTDTQYF; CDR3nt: TGCGCCAGCAGCTCCCTGGGGGCCCCTAGCACAGATACGCAGTATTTT